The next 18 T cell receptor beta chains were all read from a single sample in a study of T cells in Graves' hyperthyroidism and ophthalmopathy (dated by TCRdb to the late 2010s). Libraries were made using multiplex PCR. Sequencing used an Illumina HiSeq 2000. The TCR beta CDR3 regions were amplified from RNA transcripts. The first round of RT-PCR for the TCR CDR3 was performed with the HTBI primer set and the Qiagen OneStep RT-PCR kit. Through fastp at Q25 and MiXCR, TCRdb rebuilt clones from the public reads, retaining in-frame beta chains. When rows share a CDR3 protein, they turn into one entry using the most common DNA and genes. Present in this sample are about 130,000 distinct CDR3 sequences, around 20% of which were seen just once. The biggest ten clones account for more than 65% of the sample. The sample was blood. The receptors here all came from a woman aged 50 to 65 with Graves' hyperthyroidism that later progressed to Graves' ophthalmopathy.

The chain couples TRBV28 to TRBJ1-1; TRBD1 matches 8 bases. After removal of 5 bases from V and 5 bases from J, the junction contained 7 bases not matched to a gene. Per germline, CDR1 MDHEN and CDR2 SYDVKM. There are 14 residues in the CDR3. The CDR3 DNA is TGTGCCAGCAGTATGACAGGGGCTCGGACTGAAGCTTTCTTT. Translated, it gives CASSMTGARTEAFF. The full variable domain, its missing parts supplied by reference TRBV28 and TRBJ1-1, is DVKVTQSSRYLVKRTGEKVFLECVQDMDHENMFWYRQDPGLGLRLIYFSYDVKMKEKGDIPEGYSVSREKKERFSLILESASTNQTSMYLCASSMTGARTEAFFGQGTRLTVV.

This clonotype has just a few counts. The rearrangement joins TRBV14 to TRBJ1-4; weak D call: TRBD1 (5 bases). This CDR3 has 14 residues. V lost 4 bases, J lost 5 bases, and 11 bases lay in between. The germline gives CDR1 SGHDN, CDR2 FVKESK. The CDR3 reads CASSPHRGNEKLFF. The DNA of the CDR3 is TGTGCCAGCAGCCCTCACCGGGGGAATGAAAAACTGTTTTTT.

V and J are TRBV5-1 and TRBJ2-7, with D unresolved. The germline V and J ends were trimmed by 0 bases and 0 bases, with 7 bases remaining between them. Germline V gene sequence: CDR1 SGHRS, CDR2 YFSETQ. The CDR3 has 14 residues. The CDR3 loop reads CASSLAGFSYEQYF. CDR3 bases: TGCGCCAGCAGCTTGGCGGGTTTCTCCTACGAGCAGTACTTC.

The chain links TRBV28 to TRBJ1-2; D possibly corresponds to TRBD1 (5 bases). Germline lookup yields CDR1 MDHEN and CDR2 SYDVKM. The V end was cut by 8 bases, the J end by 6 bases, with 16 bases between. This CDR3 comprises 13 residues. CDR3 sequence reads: CASGARKLNGYTF. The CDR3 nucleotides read TGTGCCAGCGGGGCGCGAAAGCTCAATGGCTACACCTTC.

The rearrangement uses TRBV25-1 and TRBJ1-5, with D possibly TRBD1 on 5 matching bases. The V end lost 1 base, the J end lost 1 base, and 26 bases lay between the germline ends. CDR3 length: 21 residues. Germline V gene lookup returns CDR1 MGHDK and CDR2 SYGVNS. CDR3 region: CASSEWCRGTTKSRSNQPQHF. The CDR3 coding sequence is TGTGCCAGCAGTGAATGGTGTAGAGGGACTACGAAGAGTCGGAGCAATCAGCCCCAGCATTTT.

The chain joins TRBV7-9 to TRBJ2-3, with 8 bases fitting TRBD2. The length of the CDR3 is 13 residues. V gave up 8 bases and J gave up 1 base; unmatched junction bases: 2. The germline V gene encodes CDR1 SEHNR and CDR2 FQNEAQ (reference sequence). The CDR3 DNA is TGTGCCAGCCGGCGGGAGGGCACAGATACGCAGTATTTT. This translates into CASRREGTDTQYF.

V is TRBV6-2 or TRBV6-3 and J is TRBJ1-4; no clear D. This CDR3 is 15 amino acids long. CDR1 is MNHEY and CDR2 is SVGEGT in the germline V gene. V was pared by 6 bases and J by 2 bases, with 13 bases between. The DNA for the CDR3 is TGTGCCAGCAGCCGTGCGGTTGTGACTAATGAAAAACTGTTTTTT. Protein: CASSRAVVTNEKLFF.

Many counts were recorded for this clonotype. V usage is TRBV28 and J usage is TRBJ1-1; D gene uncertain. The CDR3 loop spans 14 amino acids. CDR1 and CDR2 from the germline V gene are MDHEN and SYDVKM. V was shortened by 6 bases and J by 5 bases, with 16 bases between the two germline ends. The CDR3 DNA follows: TGTGCCAGCAGCCTCAGACACTTTGGGACTGAAGCTTTCTTT. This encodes CASSLRHFGTEAFF.

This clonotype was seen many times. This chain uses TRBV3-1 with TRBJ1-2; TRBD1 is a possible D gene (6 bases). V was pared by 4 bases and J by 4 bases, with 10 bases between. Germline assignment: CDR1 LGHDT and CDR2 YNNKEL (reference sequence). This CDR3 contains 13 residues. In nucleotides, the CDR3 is TGTGCCAGCAGCCCACAGACAGGCTATGGCTACACCTTC. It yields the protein CASSPQTGYGYTF.

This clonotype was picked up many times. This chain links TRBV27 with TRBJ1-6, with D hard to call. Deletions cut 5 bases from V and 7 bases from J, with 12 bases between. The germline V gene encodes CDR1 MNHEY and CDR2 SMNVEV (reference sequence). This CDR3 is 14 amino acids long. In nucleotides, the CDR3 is TGTGCCAGCAGTCAGACGTTGGGCAATTCACCCCTCCACTTT. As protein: CASSQTLGNSPLHF.

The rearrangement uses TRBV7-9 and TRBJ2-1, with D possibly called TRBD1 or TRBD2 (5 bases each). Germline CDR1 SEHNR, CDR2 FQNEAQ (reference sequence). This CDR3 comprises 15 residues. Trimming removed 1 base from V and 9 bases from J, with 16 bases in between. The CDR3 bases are TGTGCCAGCAGCTTAGACAGCTTGGGGACCGGTGAGCAGTTCTTC. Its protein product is CASSLDSLGTGEQFF. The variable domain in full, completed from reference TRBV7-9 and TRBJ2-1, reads DTGVSQNPRHKITKRGQNVTFRCDPISEHNRLYWYRQTLGQGPEFLTYFQNEAQLEKSRLLSDRFSAERPKGSFSTLEIQRTEQGDSAMYLCASSLDSLGTGEQFFGPGTRLTVL.

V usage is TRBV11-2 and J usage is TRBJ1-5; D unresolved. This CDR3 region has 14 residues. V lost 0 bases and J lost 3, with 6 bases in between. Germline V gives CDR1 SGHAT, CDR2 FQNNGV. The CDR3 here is CASSLEAVNQPQHF. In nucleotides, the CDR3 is TGTGCCAGCAGCTTAGAAGCGGTCAATCAGCCCCAGCATTTT.

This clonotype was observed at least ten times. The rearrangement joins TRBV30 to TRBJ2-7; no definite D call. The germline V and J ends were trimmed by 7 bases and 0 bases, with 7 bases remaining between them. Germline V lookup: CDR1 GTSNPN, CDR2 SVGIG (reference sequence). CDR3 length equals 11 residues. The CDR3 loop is CASRVSYEQYF. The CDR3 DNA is TGTGCCTCTCGGGTCTCCTACGAGCAGTACTTC.

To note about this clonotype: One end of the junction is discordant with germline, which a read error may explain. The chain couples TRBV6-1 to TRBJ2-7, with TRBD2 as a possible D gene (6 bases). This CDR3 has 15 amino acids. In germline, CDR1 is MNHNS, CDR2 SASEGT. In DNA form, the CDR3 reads TGTGCCAGCAGCAACCCTAGTGGGAGGTCCTCCGAGCAGTACTTC. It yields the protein CASSNPSGRSSEQYF.

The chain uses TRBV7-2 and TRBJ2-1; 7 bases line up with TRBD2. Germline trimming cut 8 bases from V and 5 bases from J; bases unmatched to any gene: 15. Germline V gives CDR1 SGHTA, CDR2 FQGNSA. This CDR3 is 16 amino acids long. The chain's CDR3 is CASGTRGVQRDNEQFF. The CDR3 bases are TGTGCCAGCGGCACCCGGGGGGTTCAGCGAGACAATGAGCAGTTCTTC.

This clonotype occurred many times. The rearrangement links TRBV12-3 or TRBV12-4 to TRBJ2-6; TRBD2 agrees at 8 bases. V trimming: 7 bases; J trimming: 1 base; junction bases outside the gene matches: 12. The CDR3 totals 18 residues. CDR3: CASTLGGGLGSGANVLTF. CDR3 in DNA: TGTGCCAGCACCCTGGGGGGGGGACTAGGGTCTGGGGCCAACGTCCTGACTTTC.

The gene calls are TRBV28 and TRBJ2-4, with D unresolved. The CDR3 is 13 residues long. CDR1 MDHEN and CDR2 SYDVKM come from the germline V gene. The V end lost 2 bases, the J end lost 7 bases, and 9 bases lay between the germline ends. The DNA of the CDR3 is TGTGCCAGCAGTTTAACCGACGGGAACATTCAGTACTTC. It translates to CASSLTDGNIQYF.

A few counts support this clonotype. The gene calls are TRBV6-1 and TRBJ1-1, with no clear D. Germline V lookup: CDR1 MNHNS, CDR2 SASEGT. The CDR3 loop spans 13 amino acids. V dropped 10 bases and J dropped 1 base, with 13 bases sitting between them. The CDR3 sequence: CAISPAGNTEAFF. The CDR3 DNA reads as TGTGCCATCAGCCCTGCAGGGAACACTGAAGCTTTCTTT.